These 13 T cell receptor beta chains were all obtained from the same sample, sequenced in a study of cytomegalovirus exposure and HLA in healthy donors. Amplification used 60 Vbeta primers and 13 Jbeta primers. Only in-frame clones appear in the TCRdb table, and some are missing; sequencing was by immunoSEQ multiplex PCR. The table shows about 170,000 clones, with approximately 65% occurring only once. The material sequenced was PBMCs. The receptors here all came from a man aged 40-50 years in good health and CMV-seronegative.

The V gene is TRBV11-2, the J gene TRBJ2-7, with D hard to call. The V and J ends lost 1 base and 0 bases respectively, with 10 bases between them. Germline V gene lookup returns CDR1 SGHAT and CDR2 FQNNGV. CDR3 length: 15 residues. CDR3 region: CASSLGGESSYEQYF. CDR3 nucleotide sequence: TGTGCCAGCAGCTTAGGTGGAGAGAGCTCCTACGAGCAGTACTTC.

This chain uses TRBV20-1 with TRBJ2-5, with D unresolved. CDR3 length equals 11 residues. Trimming took off 6 bases at V and 2 bases at J, with 7 bases between the two ends. CDR1 is DFQATT, CDR2 SNEGSKA, per germline (reference sequence). This chain's CDR3 is CSADKQETQYF. The DNA for the CDR3 is TGCAGTGCAGACAAACAAGAGACCCAGTACTTC.

The rearrangement links TRBV30 to TRBJ2-3, with 14 positions matching TRBD2. Unmatched junction bases numbered 1, after V lost 3 bases and J lost 14 bases. CDR1 and CDR2 (germline): GTSNPN, SVGIG (reference sequence). The CDR3 sequence is 11 residues long. The CDR3 loop reads CAWRGTSGRYF. The CDR3 bases are TGTGCCTGGAGAGGGACTAGCGGGAGGTATTTT.

This rearrangement joins TRBV15 to TRBJ2-1; 7 bases fit TRBD1. Germline assignment: CDR1 LNHNV and CDR2 YYDKDF (reference sequence). With V trimmed by 3 bases and J by 10 bases, 9 bases remained unmatched. The CDR3 consists of 14 residues. The CDR3 region is CATSRTGMSTEQFF. In nucleotides, the CDR3 is TGTGCCACCAGCAGGACAGGGATGAGCACCGAGCAGTTCTTC.

V and J are TRBV5-1 and TRBJ2-3; 8 nucleotides agree with TRBD2. V lost 0 bases to trimming and J lost 0 bases; unmatched junction nucleotides: 3. Per the germline V gene, CDR1 is SGHRS and CDR2 is YFSETQ. This CDR3 is 16 amino acids long. The CDR3 reads CASSLGGRPSTDTQYF. The CDR3 nucleotides read TGCGCCAGCAGCTTGGGCGGGAGGCCTAGCACAGATACGCAGTATTTT.

This clone was detected only a few times. The chain employs TRBV4-1 and TRBJ1-5; D is undetermined. Trimming took 4 bases from V and 3 from J, leaving 7 bases between them. The CDR3 covers 13 residues. In germline, CDR1 is MGHRA, CDR2 YSYEKL. The CDR3: CASSLQINQPQHF. The CDR3 nucleotides read TGCGCCAGCAGCCTTCAGATCAATCAGCCCCAGCATTTT.

The CDR3 sequence is CASSIDSGTGGTDTQYF. The CDR3 bases are TGTGCCAGTAGTATAGATTCTGGAACAGGGGGCACAGATACGCAGTATTTT. This chain links TRBV19 with TRBJ2-3, with TRBD1 identical over 7 bases. The CDR3 has 17 amino acids. J gave up 1 base and V 0 bases, and 7 bases lay outside the gene matches. CDR1 and CDR2 (germline): LNHDA, SQIVND (reference sequence).

The chain has TRBV18 and TRBJ1-2; D is unclear. The CDR3 runs 13 residues. Germline V lookup: CDR1 KGHSH, CDR2 LQKENI. V was pared by 0 bases and J by 4 bases, with 6 bases between. As DNA, the CDR3 is TGTGCCAGCTCACCACCAACTTCCTATGGCTACACCTTC. It is translated as CASSPPTSYGYTF.

The V and J genes are TRBV6-5 and TRBJ2-1; 11 nucleotides line up with TRBD2. CDR1 and CDR2 (germline): MNHEY, SVGAGI. The CDR3 totals 16 residues. With V trimmed by 4 bases and J by 6 bases, 8 bases remained unmatched. The CDR3 nucleotides read TGTGCCAGCAGTTCCAACGGGGGACTAGCGGTCAATGAGCAGTTCTTC. Its translation: CASSSNGGLAVNEQFF.

The chain joins TRBV6-5 to TRBJ1-5; D perhaps matches TRBD1 (6 bases). The CDR3 contains 14 residues. Trimming pared 6 bases from V and 5 bases from J, leaving 14 bases between. Germline CDR1 reads MNHEY; CDR2 reads SVGAGI. CDR3 loop: CASSLNREHQPQHF. CDR3 coding DNA: TGTGCCAGCAGCCTAAACAGGGAGCATCAGCCCCAGCATTTT.

This clone was seen only once. V gene TRBV18 combines with J gene TRBJ1-1; D is uncertain. Germline assignment: CDR1 KGHSH and CDR2 LQKENI. V was pared by 6 bases and J by 6 bases, with 8 bases between. The CDR3 is 11 amino acids. CDR3 sequence reads: CASSPGAEAFF. The CDR3 DNA sequence: TGTGCCAGCTCGCCCGGGGCTGAAGCTTTCTTT.

The genes are TRBV11-2 and TRBJ2-7; the D gene is possibly TRBD1 (6 bases). CDR3 size: 16 residues. V dropped 7 bases and J dropped 3 bases, with 22 bases sitting between them. In germline, CDR1 is SGHAT, CDR2 FQNNGV. The CDR3 region is CASTGTTRAPFYEQYF. In DNA form, the CDR3 reads TGTGCCAGCACCGGGACAACAAGGGCTCCATTCTACGAGCAGTACTTC. The full variable domain, with the rest looked up from reference TRBV11-2 and TRBJ2-7, is EAGVAQSPRYKIIEKRQSVAFWCNPISGHATLYWYQQILGQGPKLLIQFQNNGVVDDSQLPKDRFSAERLKGVDSTLKIQPAKLEDSAVYLCASTGTTRAPFYEQYFGPGTRLTVT.

The chain employs TRBV5-1 and TRBJ1-6; perhaps TRBD1 as D (6 bases). Germline-derived CDR1 and CDR2 are SGHRS and YFSETQ. The CDR3 has 15 amino acids. The V and J ends lost 0 bases and 10 bases respectively, with 14 bases between them. The CDR3 spells CASSLAPTGQSPLHF. In DNA form, the CDR3 reads TGCGCCAGCAGCTTGGCCCCCACAGGGCAATCACCCCTCCACTTT.